This T cell receptor beta chain is drawn from a study of Tregs in tolerant kidney transplant recipients. The CDR3 loop spans 17 amino acids. The germline V gene encodes CDR1 MNHNS and CDR2 SASEGT. Trimming took 3 bases from V and 2 from J; bases not matched to a gene: 3. The table came from immunoSEQ multiplex PCR; TCRdb's copy has only in-frame clones and leaves some out. The data show tens of thousands of clones, about 89% seen once. The V and J genes are TRBV6-1 and TRBJ2-1; TRBD2 matches 14 bases. This sample comprised CD4+ T cells from blood, obtained before the transplant. This sequence originates from a human donor who received a combined kidney and bone marrow transplant. CDR3 region: CASSETSGRVTYNEQFF. The CDR3 DNA is TGTGCCAGCAGTGAGACTAGCGGGAGGGTAACCTACAATGAGCAGTTCTTC.